The 30 T cell receptor beta chains given below trace back to one sample, sequenced in a study of OX40 agonist ivuxolimab in advanced cancers. Clones were sequenced by immunoSEQ multiplex PCR, and TCRdb holds only the in-frame ones, with some missing. The sample carries tens of thousands of clones, under 90% recorded once. The sample was CD4+ or CD8+ T cells sorted from blood, taken in a trial of the OX40 agonist ivuxolimab. The receptors here all came from an adult with an advanced solid tumor such as melanoma, head and neck, liver or kidney cancer.

The chain uses TRBV9 and TRBJ2-7, with 7 bases identical to TRBD2. In germline, CDR1 is SGDLS, CDR2 YYNGEE. The CDR3 totals 15 residues. V lost 5 bases, J lost 2 bases, and 10 bases stayed unmatched. The chain's CDR3 is CASSPLAEDPYEQYF. CDR3 sequence (DNA): TGTGCCAGCAGTCCGCTAGCGGAAGACCCCTACGAGCAGTACTTC.

The V call is TRBV28, the J call TRBJ1-1; the D is unclear. This CDR3 is 13 amino acids long. CDR1 MDHEN and CDR2 SYDVKM come from the germline V gene. V lost 3 bases to trimming and J lost 4 bases, with 9 bases between them. The CDR3 nucleotides read TGTGCCAGCAGTTTGCTCGAGGGCACTGAAGCTTTCTTT. Translation: CASSLLEGTEAFF.

This clone came up once. The chain recombines TRBV11-2 with TRBJ1-5, with a possible D match to TRBD1 (5 bases). The CDR3 has 14 amino acids. The germline V gene encodes CDR1 SGHAT and CDR2 FQNNGV. V lost 1 base, J lost 6 bases, and 10 bases lay in between. The CDR3 loop reads CASSLGGGSQPQHF. CDR3 bases: TGTGCCAGCAGCTTAGGGGGGGGAAGTCAGCCCCAGCATTTT.

The chain couples TRBV10-1 to TRBJ2-2; 8 bases align to TRBD2. J gave up 3 bases and V 5 bases, and 17 bases lay outside the gene matches. CDR1 WNHNN and CDR2 SYGVQD come from the germline V gene (reference sequence). CDR3 length: 19 amino acids. Written as DNA, the CDR3 is TGCGCCAGCAGTCCTACCCTCACAGCGGGGGCGAGATACACCGGGGAGCTGTTTTTT. Protein product: CASSPTLTAGARYTGELFF.

The V and J genes are TRBV5-8 and TRBJ2-5; D is undetermined. Trimming took off 5 bases at V and 1 base at J, with 9 bases between the two ends. Looked up from germline, CDR1 is SGHTS and CDR2 is YDEGEE. This CDR3 region has 13 residues. CDR3: CASSPASQETQYF. The CDR3, as DNA: TGTGCCAGCAGTCCAGCTTCCCAAGAGACCCAGTACTTC.

CDR3 sequence: CASTSGGTEAFF. CDR3 DNA: TGTGCCAGCACCTCAGGGGGCACTGAAGCTTTCTTT. V usage is TRBV27 and J usage is TRBJ1-1; 7 bases match TRBD1. The CDR3 length is 12 residues. CDR1 and CDR2 from the germline V gene are MNHEY and SMNVEV (reference sequence). Germline trimming cut 7 bases from V and 4 bases from J; bases unmatched to any gene: 3.

The CDR3: CASSGRDTPTDTQYF. CDR3 sequence (DNA): TGCGCCAGCAGTGGCCGGGACACACCAACAGATACGCAGTATTTT. The rearrangement joins TRBV10-1 to TRBJ2-3, with a possible D match to TRBD1 (6 bases). Germline loops: CDR1 WNHNN, CDR2 SYGVQD (reference sequence). This CDR3 spans 15 amino acids. V was shortened by 4 bases and J by 3 bases, with 14 bases between the two germline ends.

To note about this clone: One end of the junction fails to match germline, which may point to a read error. The J gene is TRBJ1-2, the V gene TRBV11-2; D remains ambiguous. This CDR3 contains 8 residues. Germline V gene sequence: CDR1 SGHAT, CDR2 FQNNGV. The CDR3: CASSLGPF. The CDR3, as DNA: TGTGCCAGCAGCTTAGGTCCCTTC.

This rearrangement joins TRBV19 to TRBJ1-2, with unresolved D. Trimming took 5 bases from V and 8 from J, leaving 18 bases between them. Germline V lookup: CDR1 LNHDA, CDR2 SQIVND (reference sequence). This CDR3 contains 14 residues. CDR3: CASSSREGRLGYTF. CDR3 coding DNA: TGTGCCAGTAGTTCCCGCGAAGGACGACTGGGCTACACCTTC. Filled out from reference TRBV19 and TRBJ1-2, the complete variable domain reads DGGITQSPKYLFRKEGQNVTLSCEQNLNHDAMYWYRQDPGQGLRLIYYSQIVNDFQKGDIAEGYSVSREKKESFPLTVTSAQKNPTAFYLCASSSREGRLGYTFGSGTRLTVV.

V usage is TRBV4-1 and J usage is TRBJ1-6, with unresolved D. The germline CDR1 and CDR2 sequences are MGHRA and YSYEKL. This CDR3 has 17 amino acids. Trimming pared 1 base from V and 0 bases from J, leaving 10 bases between. The CDR3 is CASSQVPDSSYNSPLHF. The CDR3 nucleotides are TGCGCCAGCAGCCAAGTTCCGGATAGCTCCTATAATTCACCCCTCCACTTT.

The V call is TRBV9, the J call TRBJ2-5, with 9 bases matching TRBD1. CDR1 SGDLS and CDR2 YYNGEE come from the germline V gene. The trim removed 2 bases at V and 5 bases at J, leaving 4 bases unmatched. There are 14 residues in the CDR3. CDR3 sequence reads: CASSVTGGEETQYF. The CDR3 DNA reads TGTGCCAGCAGCGTGACAGGGGGGGAGGAGACCCAGTACTTC.

The chain employs TRBV29-1 and TRBJ1-4; no clear D. The CDR3 extends over 11 amino acids. CDR1 and CDR2 (germline): SQVTM, ANQGSEA. Trimming shortened V by 6 bases and J by 8 bases, and 10 bases separated the two germline ends. The CDR3 DNA sequence: TGCAGCGTGCGGACCGAAGAAAAACTGTTTTTT. It specifies CSVRTEEKLFF.

CDR3 sequence reads: CASSRGQGAFF. The CDR3 nucleotides are TGCGCCAGCAGCCGGGGACAGGGGGCTTTCTTT. The chain employs TRBV5-1 and TRBJ1-1, with 10 positions matching TRBD1. CDR1 and CDR2 (germline): SGHRS, YFSETQ. The CDR3 loop spans 11 amino acids. V gave up 4 bases and J gave up 11 bases; unmatched junction bases: 2.

V usage is TRBV7-2 and J usage is TRBJ1-2; no clear D. CDR1 SGHTA and CDR2 FQGNSA come from the germline V gene. The V end lost 1 base, the J end lost 4 bases, and 7 bases lay between the germline ends. The CDR3 runs 13 residues. The DNA of the CDR3 is TGTGCCAGCAGCTTAGACTCGATCTATGGCTACACCTTC. Residues: CASSLDSIYGYTF.

The CDR3, as DNA: TGTGCCAGCAGCCTAAACAGGGAAGATCAGCCCCAGCATTTT. Amino acids: CASSLNREDQPQHF. This sequence joins TRBV5-3 and TRBJ1-5; perhaps TRBD1 as D (6 bases). TRBV5-3 is noted as an ORF with a role that remains uncertain. V shed 8 bases and J shed 5 bases, with 17 bases lying between them. This CDR3 is 14 amino acids long.

V is TRBV4-2 and J is TRBJ2-1; 12 nucleotides match TRBD1. Unmatched junction bases numbered 7, after V lost 0 bases and J lost 7 bases. Germline CDR1 and CDR2: LGHNA and YNFKEQ. The CDR3 totals 17 residues. CDR3 loop: CASSQDPGQGASNEQFF. DNA of the CDR3: TGTGCCAGCAGCCAAGATCCGGGACAGGGGGCTTCGAATGAGCAGTTCTTC.

This clone was seen a single time. This rearrangement joins TRBV5-5 to TRBJ1-1, with D possibly being TRBD1 (6 bases). In germline, CDR1 is SGHKS, CDR2 YYEKEE (reference sequence). The V end was cut by 0 bases, the J end by 0 bases, with 9 bases between. CDR3 length: 15 amino acids. The CDR3 loop reads CASSLGGPMNTEAFF. The DNA for the CDR3 is TGTGCCAGCAGCTTGGGGGGGCCTATGAACACTGAAGCTTTCTTT.

This chain joins TRBV16 and TRBJ1-2; 8 bases fit TRBD1. The length of the CDR3 is 17 residues. The V gene's germline CDR1 is KGHSY and CDR2 FQNENV. Trimming cost V 2 bases and J 0 bases; bases outside gene matches: 8. CDR3 DNA: TGTGCCAGCAGCCAAACTCCAGGGGGCAAAGCTAACTATGGCTACACCTTC. It specifies CASSQTPGGKANYGYTF.

The V gene is TRBV6-6, the J gene TRBJ1-1; perhaps TRBD1 as D (5 bases). The ends were cut back, 6 bases at V and 1 base at J, with 9 bases in the middle. CDR3 length equals 13 residues. The V gene's germline CDR1 is MNHNY and CDR2 SVGAGI (reference sequence). The CDR3 nucleotides are TGTGCCAGCAGACAGGTGTCGAACACTGAAGCTTTCTTT. Translated, it gives CASRQVSNTEAFF.

This chain connects TRBV15 to TRBJ1-5; D might be TRBD1 (5 bases). The CDR3 is made up of 19 amino acids. V gave up 3 bases and J gave up 2 bases, with 23 bases separating them. The germline V gene has CDR1 LNHNV and CDR2 YYDKDF (reference sequence). CDR3 sequence: CATSSPITGGFGGNQPQHF. CDR3 nucleotide sequence: TGTGCCACCAGCAGCCCTATAACGGGGGGGTTCGGAGGCAATCAGCCCCAGCATTTT.

The gene calls are TRBV6-5 and TRBJ1-5; D uncertain. V was pared by 7 bases and J by 4 bases, with 11 bases between. CDR1 and CDR2 (germline): MNHEY, SVGAGI. CDR3 length equals 13 residues. The CDR3: CASTGTRNQPQHF. CDR3 bases: TGTGCCAGCACCGGTACCCGAAATCAGCCCCAGCATTTT.

This clone occurred a few times. The rearrangement uses TRBV28 and TRBJ1-2; no firm D call. V lost 2 bases, J lost 8 bases, and 9 bases lay in between. Germline assignment: CDR1 MDHEN and CDR2 SYDVKM. This CDR3 contains 12 residues. The CDR3 sequence: CASSLDLSGYTF. DNA of the CDR3: TGTGCCAGCAGTTTAGATTTGAGCGGCTACACCTTC.

The V call is TRBV7-2, the J call TRBJ1-1; D ambiguous. The germline gives CDR1 SGHTA, CDR2 FQGNSA. The germline V and J ends were trimmed by 7 bases and 1 base, with 13 bases remaining between them. This CDR3 has 14 amino acids. CDR3 sequence reads: CASTPWGGNTEAFF. The CDR3 nucleotides read TGTGCCAGCACCCCTTGGGGTGGGAACACTGAAGCTTTCTTT. The complete variable domain, with remaining parts taken from reference TRBV7-2 and TRBJ1-1, reads GAGVSQSPSNKVTEKGKDVELRCDPISGHTALYWYRQSLGQGLEFLIYFQGNSAPDKSGLPSDRFSAERTGGSVSTLTIQRTQQEDSAVYLCASTPWGGNTEAFFGQGTRLTVV.

The chain carries TRBV7-9 and TRBJ2-1; D gene ambiguous. The germline gives CDR1 SEHNR, CDR2 FQNEAQ (reference sequence). CDR3 size: 13 residues. Trimming shortened V by 5 bases and J by 5 bases, and 10 bases separated the two germline ends. The CDR3 DNA sequence: TGTGCCAGCAGCCTTCCACTAAACAATGAGCAGTTCTTC. This encodes CASSLPLNNEQFF. Using reference TRBV7-9 and TRBJ2-1 for the parts outside the CDR3, the full variable domain is DTGVSQNPRHKITKRGQNVTFRCDPISEHNRLYWYRQTLGQGPEFLTYFQNEAQLEKSRLLSDRFSAERPKGSFSTLEIQRTEQGDSAMYLCASSLPLNNEQFFGPGTRLTVL.

The rearrangement joins TRBV7-9 to TRBJ2-1; D ambiguous. CDR3 length equals 13 residues. The V end lost 3 bases, the J end lost 10 bases, and 13 bases lay between the germline ends. Germline V lookup: CDR1 SEHNR, CDR2 FQNEAQ (reference sequence). Here the CDR3 reads CASSLERIDEQFF. The CDR3 DNA is TGTGCCAGCAGCTTGGAGAGGATCGACGAGCAGTTCTTC.

The J gene is TRBJ1-1, the V gene TRBV6-5; weak D call: TRBD1 (5 bases). Looked up from germline, CDR1 is MNHEY and CDR2 is SVGAGI. The CDR3 totals 13 residues. Trimming shortened V by 0 bases and J by 11 bases, and 13 bases separated the two germline ends. Written as DNA, the CDR3 is TGTGCCAGCAGTTACTCAGGGGCGTCAGGTGCTTTCTTT. As protein: CASSYSGASGAFF.

This chain links TRBV28 with TRBJ1-3, with no clear D. Germline CDR1 and CDR2: MDHEN and SYDVKM. The CDR3 is 14 amino acids. Trimming cost V 3 bases and J 4 bases, with 10 bases left between them. The CDR3, as DNA: TGTGCCAGCAGTTTGTTTGGCTTAGGAAACACCATATATTTT. The encoded protein is CASSLFGLGNTIYF.

The V gene is TRBV15, the J gene TRBJ2-7, with D unresolved. Germline V gene sequence: CDR1 LNHNV, CDR2 YYDKDF (reference sequence). Trimming left V 0 bases short and J 0 bases short, with 6 bases between. The CDR3 is 14 amino acids. CDR3 in DNA: TGTGCCACCAGCAGAGAACGGTTCTCCTACGAGCAGTACTTC. This translates into CATSRERFSYEQYF.

This chain links TRBV7-6 with TRBJ2-3; possible D gene TRBD1, 6 bases. V was pared by 2 bases and J by 2 bases, with 8 bases between. The germline CDR1 and CDR2 sequences are SGHVS and FNYEAQ. CDR3 length equals 14 residues. CDR3 in amino acids: CASSLTGNTDTQYF. The CDR3 DNA is TGTGCCAGCAGCTTAACAGGGAACACAGATACGCAGTATTTT.

This clone came up a few times. The chain combines TRBV7-9 with TRBJ1-2; D is unclear. Looked up from germline, CDR1 is SEHNR and CDR2 is FQNEAQ (reference sequence). V was shortened by 0 bases and J by 6 bases, with 14 bases between the two germline ends. The CDR3 is 15 amino acids. The CDR3 DNA is TGTGCCAGCAGCTTAGCTCCGGTTGCAGATGATGGCTACACCTTC. Encoded protein: CASSLAPVADDGYTF.